This T cell receptor (beta chain) was identified during a study of T cell responses to AZD1222 COVID-19 vaccine. Study in general: Second-dose schedules of about 4 or about 12 weeks were combined.

Germline V gives CDR1 LGHNA, CDR2 YSLEER. The CDR3 spans 18 residues. V dropped 0 bases and J dropped 3; count of bases not matched to a gene: 7. This clone showed up just once. Its antigen remains unknown. Libraries were prepared by immunoSEQ multiplex PCR; TCRdb keeps only in-frame clonotypes and omits some of them. The sample consists of about 120,000 clones, roughly 89% of them appearing once. Study findings and constraints: Unmutated variant regions are reportedly targeted by nearly half of spike-specific TCRs.

The clonotype was recovered from an adult in good health. This specimen was peripheral blood, taken on day 0 of AZD1222 vaccination. This chain joins TRBV4-3 and TRBJ2-3; 12 bases map to TRBD2. The CDR3 region is CASSQDRLAGVGTDTQYF. The CDR3 DNA reads as TGCGCCAGCAGCCAAGACCGACTAGCGGGAGTCGGTACAGATACGCAGTATTTT.